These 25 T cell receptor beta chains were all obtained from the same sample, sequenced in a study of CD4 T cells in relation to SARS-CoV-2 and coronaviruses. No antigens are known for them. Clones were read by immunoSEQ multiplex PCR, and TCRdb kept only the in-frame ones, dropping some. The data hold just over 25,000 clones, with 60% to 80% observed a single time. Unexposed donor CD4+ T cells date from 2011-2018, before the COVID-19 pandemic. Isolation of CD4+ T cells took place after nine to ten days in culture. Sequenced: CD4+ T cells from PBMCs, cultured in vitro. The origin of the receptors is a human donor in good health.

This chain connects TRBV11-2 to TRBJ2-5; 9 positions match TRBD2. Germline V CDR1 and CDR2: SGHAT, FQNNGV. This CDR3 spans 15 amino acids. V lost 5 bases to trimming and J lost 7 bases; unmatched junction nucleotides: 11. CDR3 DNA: TGTGCCAGCAGCCCTGCGGGGGGGCGAGGAGGGACCCAGTACTTC. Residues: CASSPAGGRGGTQYF. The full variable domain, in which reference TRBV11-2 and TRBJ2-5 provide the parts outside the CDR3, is EAGVAQSPRYKIIEKRQSVAFWCNPISGHATLYWYQQILGQGPKLLIQFQNNGVVDDSQLPKDRFSAERLKGVDSTLKIQPAKLEDSAVYLCASSPAGGRGGTQYFGPGTRLLVL.

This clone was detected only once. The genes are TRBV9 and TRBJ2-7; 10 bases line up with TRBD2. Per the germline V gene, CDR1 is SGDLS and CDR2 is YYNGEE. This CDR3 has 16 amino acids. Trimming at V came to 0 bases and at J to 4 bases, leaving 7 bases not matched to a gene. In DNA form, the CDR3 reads TGTGCCAGCAGCGTAGGACCCCAGACTAGCGGGTACGAGCAGTACTTC. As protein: CASSVGPQTSGYEQYF.

CDR3 sequence: CASSPQGVGTEAFF. CDR3 DNA: TGTGCCAGCAGCCCCCAGGGGGTGGGGACTGAAGCTTTCTTT. The chain employs TRBV7-3 and TRBJ1-1; TRBD1 matches at 7 bases. Germline CDR1 and CDR2: SGHTA and FQGTGA. Unmatched junction bases numbered 8, after V lost 5 bases and J lost 5 bases. The CDR3 is 14 amino acids.

In nucleotides, the CDR3 is TGTGCCAGCAGCCAGACAGGGGCTAATCAGCCCCAGCATTTT. This sequence encodes CASSQTGANQPQHF. The chain is built from TRBV3-1 (or the pseudogene TRBV3-2) and TRBJ1-5; 8 nucleotides align to TRBD1. Per the germline V gene, CDR1 is LGHDT and CDR2 is YNNKEL (reference sequence). Trimming took 3 bases from V and 4 from J; bases not matched to a gene: 2. The CDR3 covers 14 residues.

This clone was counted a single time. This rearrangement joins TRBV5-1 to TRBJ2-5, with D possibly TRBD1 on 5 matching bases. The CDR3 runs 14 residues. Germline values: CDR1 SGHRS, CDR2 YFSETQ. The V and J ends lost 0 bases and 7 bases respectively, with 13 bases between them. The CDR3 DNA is TGCGCCAGCAGCTTGGAAATAGGGGTTGGGACCCAGTACTTC. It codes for CASSLEIGVGTQYF.

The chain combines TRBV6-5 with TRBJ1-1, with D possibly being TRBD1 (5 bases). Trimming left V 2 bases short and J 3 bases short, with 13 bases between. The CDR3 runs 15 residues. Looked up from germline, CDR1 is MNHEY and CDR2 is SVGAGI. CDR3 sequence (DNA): TGTGCCAGCAGTTACACCTGGTGGGGGGACACTGAAGCTTTCTTT. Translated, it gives CASSYTWWGDTEAFF.

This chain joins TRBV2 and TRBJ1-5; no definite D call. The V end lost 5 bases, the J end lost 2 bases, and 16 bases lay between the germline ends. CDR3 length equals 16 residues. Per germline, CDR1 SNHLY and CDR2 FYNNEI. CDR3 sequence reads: CASSSGSLPGNQPQHF. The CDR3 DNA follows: TGTGCCAGCAGTTCCGGGTCCCTACCGGGCAATCAGCCCCAGCATTTT.

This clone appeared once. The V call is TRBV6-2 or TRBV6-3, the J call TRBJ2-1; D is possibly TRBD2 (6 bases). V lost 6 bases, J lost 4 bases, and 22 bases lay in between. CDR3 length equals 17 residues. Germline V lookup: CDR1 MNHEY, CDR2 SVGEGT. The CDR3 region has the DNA TGTGCCAGCAGCCCTAGGCCCCGCGGGACTCAATACAATGAGCAGTTCTTC. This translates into CASSPRPRGTQYNEQFF.

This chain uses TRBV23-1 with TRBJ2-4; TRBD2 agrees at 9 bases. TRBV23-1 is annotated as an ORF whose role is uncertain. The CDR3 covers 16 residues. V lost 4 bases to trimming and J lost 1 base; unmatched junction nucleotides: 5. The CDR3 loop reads CASSPAGGVAKNIQYF. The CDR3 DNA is TGCGCCAGCAGTCCGGCGGGAGGGGTGGCCAAAAACATTCAGTACTTC.

The CDR3 region has the DNA TGTGCCAGCAGCCCCGGGGGGGGCGATCAGCCCCAGCATTTT. It is translated as CASSPGGGDQPQHF. The rearrangement joins TRBV7-9 to TRBJ1-5; D perhaps matches TRBD1 (6 bases). Trimming removed 5 bases at V and 5 bases at J, with 13 bases between. Germline CDR1 is SEHNR and CDR2 is FQNEAQ (reference sequence). The length of the CDR3 is 14 residues.

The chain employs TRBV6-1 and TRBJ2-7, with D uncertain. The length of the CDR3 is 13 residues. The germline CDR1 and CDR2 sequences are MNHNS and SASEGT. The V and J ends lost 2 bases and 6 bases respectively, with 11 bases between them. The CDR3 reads CASSEIWGREQYF. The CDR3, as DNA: TGTGCCAGCAGTGAAATTTGGGGTCGCGAGCAGTACTTC.

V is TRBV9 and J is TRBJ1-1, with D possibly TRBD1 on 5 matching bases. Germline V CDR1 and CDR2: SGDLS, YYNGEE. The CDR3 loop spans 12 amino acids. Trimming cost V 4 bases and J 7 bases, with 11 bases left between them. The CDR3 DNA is TGTGCCAGCAGCTCCGGGACGGGTGAAGCTTTCTTT. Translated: CASSSGTGEAFF.

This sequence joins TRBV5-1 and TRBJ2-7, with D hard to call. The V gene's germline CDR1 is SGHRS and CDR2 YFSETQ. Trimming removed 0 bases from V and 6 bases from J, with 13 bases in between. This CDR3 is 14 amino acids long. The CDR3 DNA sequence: TGCGCCAGCAGCTTGGACAGTCCCAGGAGCGAGCAGTACTTC. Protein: CASSLDSPRSEQYF.

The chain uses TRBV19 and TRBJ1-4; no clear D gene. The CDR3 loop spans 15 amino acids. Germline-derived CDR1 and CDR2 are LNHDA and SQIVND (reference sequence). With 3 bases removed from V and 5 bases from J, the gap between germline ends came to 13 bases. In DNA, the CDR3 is TGTGCCAGTAGTATGCAGGACGGACCCAATGAAAAACTGTTTTTT. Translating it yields CASSMQDGPNEKLFF.

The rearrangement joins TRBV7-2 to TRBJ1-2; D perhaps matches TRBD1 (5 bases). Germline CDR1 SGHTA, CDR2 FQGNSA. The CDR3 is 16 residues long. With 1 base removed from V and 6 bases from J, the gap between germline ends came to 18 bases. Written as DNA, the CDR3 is TGTGCCAGCAGCTTAGGAGTGGGGACCCCGGGAGATGGCTACACCTTC. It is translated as CASSLGVGTPGDGYTF. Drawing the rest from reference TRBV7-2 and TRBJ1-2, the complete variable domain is GAGVSQSPSNKVTEKGKDVELRCDPISGHTALYWYRQSLGQGLEFLIYFQGNSAPDKSGLPSDRFSAERTGGSVSTLTIQRTQQEDSAVYLCASSLGVGTPGDGYTFGSGTRLTVV.

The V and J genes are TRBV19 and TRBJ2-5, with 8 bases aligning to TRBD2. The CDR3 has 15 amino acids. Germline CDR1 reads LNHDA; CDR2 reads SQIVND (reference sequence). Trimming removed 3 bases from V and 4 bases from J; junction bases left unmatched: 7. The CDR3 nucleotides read TGTGCCAGTAGTATCAGAGATCTAGCGGGAGAGACCCAGTACTTC. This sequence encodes CASSIRDLAGETQYF.

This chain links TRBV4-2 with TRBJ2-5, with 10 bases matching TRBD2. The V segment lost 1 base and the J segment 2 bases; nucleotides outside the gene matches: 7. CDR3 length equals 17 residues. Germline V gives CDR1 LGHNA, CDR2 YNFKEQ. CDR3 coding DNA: TGTGCCAGCAGCCAAGGTGCCGCGACTAGCGGGCAAGAGACCCAGTACTTC. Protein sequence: CASSQGAATSGQETQYF.

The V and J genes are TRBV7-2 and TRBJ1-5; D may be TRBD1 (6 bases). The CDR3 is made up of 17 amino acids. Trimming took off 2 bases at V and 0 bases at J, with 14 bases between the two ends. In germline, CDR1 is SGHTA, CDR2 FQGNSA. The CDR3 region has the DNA TGTGCCAGCAGCTTAAGGGGCTACAGGGATAGCAATCAGCCCCAGCATTTT. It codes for CASSLRGYRDSNQPQHF. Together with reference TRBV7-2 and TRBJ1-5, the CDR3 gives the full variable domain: GAGVSQSPSNKVTEKGKDVELRCDPISGHTALYWYRQSLGQGLEFLIYFQGNSAPDKSGLPSDRFSAERTGGSVSTLTIQRTQQEDSAVYLCASSLRGYRDSNQPQHFGDGTRLSIL.

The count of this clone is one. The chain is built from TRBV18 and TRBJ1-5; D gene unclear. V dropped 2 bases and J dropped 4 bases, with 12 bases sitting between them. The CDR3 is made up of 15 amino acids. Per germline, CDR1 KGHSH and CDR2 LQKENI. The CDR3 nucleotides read TGTGCCAGCTCACCAATGGCAACAGTTAATCAGCCCCAGCATTTT. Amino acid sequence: CASSPMATVNQPQHF.

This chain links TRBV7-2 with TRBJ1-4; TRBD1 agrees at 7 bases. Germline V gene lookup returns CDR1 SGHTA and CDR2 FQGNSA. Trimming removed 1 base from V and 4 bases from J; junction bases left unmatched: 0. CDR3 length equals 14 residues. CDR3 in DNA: TGTGCCAGCAGCTTAGACAGGGGTAATGAAAAACTGTTTTTT. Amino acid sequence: CASSLDRGNEKLFF.

In DNA, the CDR3 is TGTGCCAGTAGGTGGTCCTATAATTCACCCCTCCACTTT. Amino acids: CASRWSYNSPLHF. This rearrangement joins TRBV19 to TRBJ1-6, with D unclear. Germline CDR1 LNHDA, CDR2 SQIVND (reference sequence). Trimming took off 6 bases at V and 1 base at J, with 4 bases between the two ends. The CDR3 length is 13 residues.

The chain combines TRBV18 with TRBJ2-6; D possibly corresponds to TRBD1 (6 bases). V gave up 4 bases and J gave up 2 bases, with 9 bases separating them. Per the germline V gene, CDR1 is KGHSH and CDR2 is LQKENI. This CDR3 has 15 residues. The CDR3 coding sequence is TGTGCCAGCTCACTACAGGGAACTGGGGCCAACGTCCTGACTTTC. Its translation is CASSLQGTGANVLTF. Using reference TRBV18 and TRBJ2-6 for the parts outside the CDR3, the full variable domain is NAGVMQNPRHLVRRRGQEARLRCSPMKGHSHVYWYRQLPEEGLKFMVYLQKENIIDESGMPKERFSAEFPKEGPSILRIQQVVRGDSAAYFCASSLQGTGANVLTFGAGSRLTVL.

CDR3 in amino acids: CASSRTGFYQETQYF. CDR3 nucleotides: TGTGCCAGCAGCCGAACAGGGTTCTACCAAGAGACCCAGTACTTC. The V and J genes are TRBV7-9 and TRBJ2-5; maybe TRBD1 (6 bases). Per the germline V gene, CDR1 is SEHNR and CDR2 is FQNEAQ (reference sequence). V lost 5 bases, J lost 0 bases, and 13 bases lay in between. The CDR3 has 15 residues.

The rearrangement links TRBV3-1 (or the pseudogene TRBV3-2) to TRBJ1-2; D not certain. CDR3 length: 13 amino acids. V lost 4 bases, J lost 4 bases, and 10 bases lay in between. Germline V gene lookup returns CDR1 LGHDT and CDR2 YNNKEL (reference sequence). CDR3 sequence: CASSPSGSYGYTF. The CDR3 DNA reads TGTGCCAGCAGCCCAAGTGGGTCCTATGGCTACACCTTC.

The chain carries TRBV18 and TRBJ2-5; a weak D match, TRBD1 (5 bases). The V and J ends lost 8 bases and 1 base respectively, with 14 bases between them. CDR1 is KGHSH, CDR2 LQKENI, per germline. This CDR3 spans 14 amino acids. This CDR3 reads CASTVSGPQETQYF. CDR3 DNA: TGTGCCAGCACGGTTTCAGGGCCCCAAGAGACCCAGTACTTC.